The 19 T cell receptor beta chains below come from one sample, sequenced in a study of cytomegalovirus exposure and HLA in healthy donors. The primer mix had 60 Vbeta and 13 Jbeta primers. Generated by immunoSEQ multiplex PCR, the TCRdb table keeps only in-frame clones and is missing some. The sample includes roughly 190,000 clones, about 84% of them seen just once. Sequenced sample: PBMCs. The source of these receptors is a man in his fifties or sixties in good health and CMV-seronegative.

The chain couples TRBV19 to TRBJ1-5, with TRBD1 matching over 8 bases. This CDR3 is built from 16 residues. Germline V gene data show CDR1 as LNHDA and CDR2 as SQIVND (reference sequence). V lost 5 bases to trimming and J lost 6 bases; unmatched junction nucleotides: 12. As DNA, the CDR3 is TGTGCCAGTAGTGTCGTTTGGGCAGGGGGCGGTCAGCCCCAGCATTTT. Its protein is CASSVVWAGGGQPQHF.

V usage is TRBV5-1 and J usage is TRBJ2-2, with TRBD1 identical over 8 bases. CDR1 is SGHRS and CDR2 is YFSETQ in the germline V gene. This CDR3 region has 15 residues. V was clipped by 7 bases and J by 4 bases; unmatched bases: 9. The CDR3 loop is CASAPGTGTTGELFF. The CDR3, as DNA: TGCGCCAGCGCCCCCGGGACAGGTACCACCGGGGAGCTGTTTTTT. The full variable domain, in which reference TRBV5-1 and TRBJ2-2 provide the parts outside the CDR3, is KAGVTQTPRYLIKTRGQQVTLSCSPISGHRSVSWYQQTPGQGLQFLFEYFSETQRNKGNFPGRFSGRQFSNSRSEMNVSTLELGDSALYLCASAPGTGTTGELFFGEGSRLTVL.

The V and J genes are TRBV5-5 and TRBJ1-6; D is undetermined. Trimming shortened V by 0 bases and J by 10 bases, and 14 bases separated the two germline ends. The CDR3 totals 15 residues. CDR1 is SGHKS and CDR2 is YYEKEE in the germline V gene (reference sequence). The CDR3 DNA reads TGTGCCAGCAGCTTGGTCGTGGGCGCGGGGTCACCCCTCCACTTT. Translating it yields CASSLVVGAGSPLHF.

This clone has just one count. J is TRBJ1-5 and V is TRBV11-2, with D uncertain. The germline V and J ends were trimmed by 2 bases and 2 bases, with 7 bases remaining between them. The V gene's germline CDR1 is SGHAT and CDR2 FQNNGV. The CDR3 sequence is 14 residues long. The CDR3: CASSLYSGNQPQHF. CDR3 in DNA: TGTGCCAGCAGCTTATACTCGGGCAATCAGCCCCAGCATTTT.

The chain joins TRBV10-2 to TRBJ2-1; tentatively, D is TRBD2 (5 bases). Trimming shortened V by 5 bases and J by 6 bases, and 8 bases separated the two germline ends. Germline V gene data show CDR1 as WSHSY and CDR2 as SAAADI. The CDR3 is 12 residues long. CDR3 residues: CASSKSGNEQFF. As DNA, the CDR3 is TGCGCCAGCAGTAAAAGCGGCAATGAGCAGTTCTTC.

This sequence joins TRBV18 and TRBJ1-1; D not certain. This CDR3 comprises 13 residues. V lost 4 bases, J lost 4 bases, and 10 bases lay in between. Germline loops: CDR1 KGHSH, CDR2 LQKENI. The DNA of the CDR3 is TGTGCCAGCTCACAACGGGATTCCACTGAAGCTTTCTTT. Translating it yields CASSQRDSTEAFF.

The V call is TRBV6-5, the J call TRBJ1-2, with a possible D match to TRBD1 (5 bases). Between the trimmed V and J ends, which lost 2 bases and 4 bases, there was a span of 8 bases. CDR1 is MNHEY, CDR2 SVGAGI, per germline. The CDR3 extends over 13 amino acids. The CDR3 DNA reads as TGTGCCAGCAGTTACATCGGGGGCTATGGCTACACCTTC. Amino acids: CASSYIGGYGYTF.

The V call is TRBV5-1, the J call TRBJ1-2, with D possibly matching TRBD1 (6 bases). This CDR3 contains 14 residues. The germline gives CDR1 SGHRS, CDR2 YFSETQ. Trimming cost V 0 bases and J 8 bases, with 14 bases left between them. DNA of the CDR3: TGCGCCAGCAGCTTGGCAGGGGCTGCCTGGGGCTACACCTTC. Its protein product is CASSLAGAAWGYTF.

The chain employs TRBV7-2 and TRBJ1-3, with D possibly matching TRBD1 (6 bases). The V and J ends lost 5 bases and 0 bases respectively, with 11 bases between them. Germline V gene sequence: CDR1 SGHTA, CDR2 FQGNSA. The CDR3 has 15 amino acids. CDR3 DNA sequence: TGTGCCAGCAGCCGGGACACCAGCTCTGGAAACACCATATATTTT. Amino acids: CASSRDTSSGNTIYF.

The rearrangement links TRBV6-5 to TRBJ1-4, with no clear D. V shed 0 bases and J shed 8 bases, with 16 bases lying between them. Germline-derived CDR1 and CDR2 are MNHEY and SVGAGI. The CDR3 has 16 residues. The CDR3 nucleotides read TGTGCCAGCAGTTACTCGATTGGGCAGCCGGTCGAAAAACTGTTTTTT. This codes for CASSYSIGQPVEKLFF.

This chain uses TRBV5-1 with TRBJ1-4, with D unresolved. Trimming removed 5 bases at V and 5 bases at J, with 13 bases between. This CDR3 spans 14 amino acids. Germline-derived CDR1 and CDR2 are SGHRS and YFSETQ. The CDR3 sequence is CASRLGSGNEKLFF. The CDR3 nucleotides read TGCGCCAGCAGGCTTGGTTCGGGGAATGAAAAACTGTTTTTT.

The chain employs TRBV5-1 and TRBJ2-3; D is uncertain. The CDR3 has 12 amino acids. The ends were cut back, 0 bases at V and 4 bases at J, with 3 bases in the middle. Germline V gene data show CDR1 as SGHRS and CDR2 as YFSETQ. The CDR3 DNA reads TGCGCCAGCAGCTTGGTCTCAGATACGCAGTATTTT. This gives the protein CASSLVSDTQYF.

Remarks on this clone: The junction departs from the called germline gene at one end, perhaps through a read error. The rearrangement joins TRBV7-9 to TRBJ2-1; 9 bases agree with TRBD1. CDR3 size: 16 residues. Germline V gene sequence: CDR1 SEHNR, CDR2 FQNEAQ (reference sequence). The CDR3 here is CSSTGTGLTSYNEQFF. CDR3 DNA: TGTTCCAGCACCGGGACAGGGCTTACGTCCTACAATGAGCAGTTCTTC.

This chain connects TRBV7-6 to TRBJ2-3; TRBD2 aligns across 14 bases. This CDR3 contains 17 residues. V was pared by 3 bases and J by 3 bases, with 5 bases of the junction left unmatched. Germline V gives CDR1 SGHVS, CDR2 FNYEAQ. In nucleotides, the CDR3 is TGTGCCAGCAGCTTCGGACTAGCGGGGGGTGGGACAGATACGCAGTATTTT. It is translated as CASSFGLAGGGTDTQYF.

In DNA form, the CDR3 reads TGTGCCAGCAGTTTTATTGAGGGTCCCCCCTACGAGCAGTACTTC. Translated: CASSFIEGPPYEQYF. V and J are TRBV27 and TRBJ2-7; D perhaps matches TRBD2 (5 bases). Germline-derived CDR1 and CDR2 are MNHEY and SMNVEV (reference sequence). Trimming removed 3 bases at V and 2 bases at J, with 14 bases between. The CDR3 has 15 amino acids.

This CDR3 reads CASSLDGDRWLWFF. As DNA, the CDR3 is TGCGCCAGCAGCTTGGATGGGGACAGGTGGCTTTGGTTCTTC. The chain is built from TRBV5-1 and TRBJ2-1, with 8 bases lining up with TRBD1. The CDR3 is 14 amino acids. V lost 0 bases, J lost 15 bases, and 11 bases stayed unmatched. Germline assignment: CDR1 SGHRS and CDR2 YFSETQ.

This clone was seen once. The chain recombines TRBV7-9 with TRBJ1-2, with a possible D match to TRBD1 (5 bases). Trimming removed 8 bases from V and 9 bases from J, with 22 bases in between. Per the germline V gene, CDR1 is SEHNR and CDR2 is FQNEAQ (reference sequence). The CDR3 has 14 residues. The CDR3 sequence: CASHSSRRAKRYTF. The CDR3 DNA is TGTGCCAGCCATAGTTCGCGCAGGGCGAAACGCTACACCTTC.

Here the CDR3 DNA reads TGTGCCACCAGCAGAGAGGCTGGCGGGGGGGCAGATACGCAGTATTTT. It specifies CATSREAGGGADTQYF. The chain combines TRBV15 with TRBJ2-3, with 9 bases aligning to TRBD2. V shed 0 bases and J 4 bases; nucleotides not matched to a gene: 5. The CDR3 consists of 16 residues. Germline V gene data show CDR1 as LNHNV and CDR2 as YYDKDF (reference sequence).

The chain couples TRBV5-1 to TRBJ2-7; 9 bases are a match to TRBD1. The CDR3 runs 18 residues. The V segment lost 2 bases and the J segment 0 bases; nucleotides outside the gene matches: 12. Germline V gene sequence: CDR1 SGHRS, CDR2 YFSETQ. The CDR3 is CASSLPGQGNRRSYEQYF. As DNA, the CDR3 is TGCGCCAGCAGCTTACCGGGACAGGGAAATCGGCGCTCCTACGAGCAGTACTTC.